Listed below are T cell receptor beta chains from one sample, sequenced in a study of T-cell reconstitution after alpha-beta-depleted transplantation in children. TCRdb ran MiXCR on the PCR reads and lists one entry per CDR3 protein. This table has 250,000 to 300,000 distinct CDR3 sequences, roughly 9.5% appearing once. The source material was PBMCs from the stem cell graft donor, sampled from the stem cell graft. The receptor source for this set is a human donor who donated a stem cell graft to a child with SCID. Each CDR3 is given with its conserved first and last residue. Fields, in order: V gene, J gene, D gene, clone size, CDR3 protein, CDR3 DNA. The D gene is left open where the match is weak. Clone size is shown for a subset of rows, as once, few, many or a class of expanded clone.

TRBV2	TRBJ2-1	NA	many	CASSRIRVDEQFF	TGTGCCAGCAGTCGCATCCGCGTCGATGAGCAGTTCTTC
TRBV24-1	TRBJ2-2	NA	many	CATSDSLGELFF	TGTGCCACCAGTGACTCTCTAGGGGAGCTGTTTTTT
TRBV7-8	TRBJ2-7	NA	NA	CASSLLVRREQYF	TGTGCCAGCAGCTTATTAGTCCGGCGCGAGCAGTACTTC
TRBV7-2	TRBJ2-7	NA	few	CASSRTGYEQYF	TGTGCCAGCAGCCGGACGGGCTACGAGCAGTACTTC
TRBV7-9	TRBJ2-3	TRBD2	NA	CASSPQWAGDVLDTQYF	TGTGCCAGCAGCCCCCAATGGGCGGGGGATGTGCTAGATACGCAGTATTTT
TRBV29-1	TRBJ1-2	NA	NA	CSVETGSLNYGYTF	TGCAGCGTGGAAACAGGTAGCCTTAACTATGGCTACACCTTC
TRBV19	TRBJ2-1	NA	many	CASSTGLSNEQFF	TGTGCCAGTAGTACCGGACTCTCCAATGAGCAGTTCTTC
TRBV7-8	TRBJ2-7	NA	many	CASSPREEISYEQYF	TGTGCCAGCAGCCCCCGGGAAGAGATCTCCTACGAGCAGTACTTC
TRBV7-6	TRBJ1-1	NA	many	CASSLQENTEAFF	TGTGCCAGCAGCTTACAAGAGAACACTGAAGCTTTCTTT
TRBV12-3/TRBV12-4	TRBJ2-1	NA	few	CASQVASYNEQFF	TGTGCCAGCCAAGTAGCATCCTACAATGAGCAGTTCTTC
TRBV2	TRBJ1-2	NA	many	CASRPEEGYGYTF	TGTGCCAGCAGGCCCGAGGAGGGCTATGGCTACACCTTC
TRBV7-9	TRBJ2-3	TRBD1	NA	CASSPRDRETDTQYF	TGTGCCAGCAGCCCCCGGGACAGGGAGACAGATACGCAGTATTTT
TRBV4-1	TRBJ1-1	TRBD1	many	CASSQTAWTGENTEAFF	TGCGCCAGCAGCCAGACGGCCTGGACAGGGGAGAACACTGAAGCTTTCTTT
TRBV5-1	TRBJ2-4	NA	NA	CASSPVGGAKNIQYF	TGCGCCAGCAGCCCCGTCGGGGGTGCCAAAAACATTCAGTACTTC
TRBV5-1	TRBJ2-2	NA	many	CASSTAQGNTGELFF	TGCGCCAGCAGTACCGCACAGGGGAACACCGGGGAGCTGTTTTTT
TRBV18	TRBJ1-2	NA	NA	CASSPRGNNYGYTF	TGTGCCAGCTCACCACGAGGGAACAACTATGGCTACACCTTC
TRBV4-1	TRBJ2-1	NA	NA	CASSQEGYEQFF	TGCGCCAGCAGCCAAGAGGGTTATGAGCAGTTCTTC
TRBV5-1	TRBJ2-2	NA	many	CASSSGQNTGELFF	TGTGCCAGCAGCTCGGGACAGAACACCGGGGAGCTGTTTTTT
TRBV29-1	TRBJ1-2	NA	many	CSVQSYYGYTF	TGCAGCGTCCAGTCCTACTATGGCTACACCTTC
TRBV3-1	TRBJ2-1	NA	few	CASSQGLGPSYNEQFF	TGTGCCAGCAGCCAAGGCCTGGGACCTTCCTACAATGAGCAGTTCTTC
TRBV9	TRBJ1-3	NA	few	CASSVSPDGNTIYF	TGTGCCAGCAGCGTTTCCCCGGACGGAAACACCATATATTTT
TRBV4-2	TRBJ2-2	NA	NA	CAGGSANTGELFF	TGTGCCGGGGGATCCGCGAACACCGGGGAGCTGTTTTTT